Each of the 12 T cell receptor beta chains below was sequenced from the same sample in a study of blood T cell repertoires in COVID-19. Some clones are missing from TCRdb's copy, which holds only in-frame ones; the method was immunoSEQ multiplex PCR. The sample includes 110,000 or so clones, 85% of them seen just once. Sequences were obtained from peripheral blood. The receptor source for this set is a human donor in a cohort sampled during active COVID-19.

The rearrangement uses TRBV6-5 and TRBJ1-6; D perhaps matches TRBD1 (6 bases). The CDR3 has 14 amino acids. V was clipped by 2 bases and J by 6 bases, with 8 bases between them. Germline CDR1 and CDR2: MNHEY and SVGAGI. CDR3 protein: CASSYGQLNSPLHF. In DNA, the CDR3 is TGTGCCAGCAGTTACGGACAGCTTAATTCACCCCTCCACTTT.

The V and J genes are TRBV27 and TRBJ1-1; D gene unclear. Per germline, CDR1 MNHEY and CDR2 SMNVEV (reference sequence). The CDR3 has 14 amino acids. Trimming took 2 bases from V and 4 from J, leaving 11 bases between them. The CDR3 region has the DNA TGTGCCAGCAGTTTAAAGTGGGAGGGCACTGAAGCTTTCTTT. Amino acid sequence: CASSLKWEGTEAFF.

Only a few counts were recorded for this clone. V and J are TRBV28 and TRBJ1-3; weak D call: TRBD1 (5 bases). The CDR3 covers 14 residues. V was shortened by 7 bases and J by 1 base, with 11 bases between the two germline ends. The germline V gene has CDR1 MDHEN and CDR2 SYDVKM. The CDR3 bases are TGTGCCAGCAACGCGGGGGGGTCTGGAAACACCATATATTTT. Protein: CASNAGGSGNTIYF.

The chain is built from TRBV27 and TRBJ2-7; no definite D call. V lost 2 bases and J 4 bases, leaving 9 bases between the germline ends. CDR1 is MNHEY, CDR2 SMNVEV, per germline (reference sequence). CDR3 size: 13 residues. The CDR3 sequence: CASSLMPAYEQYF. The DNA for the CDR3 is TGTGCCAGCAGTTTAATGCCCGCGTACGAGCAGTACTTC.

The V gene is TRBV9, the J gene TRBJ2-3; D is uncertain. The CDR3 has 17 amino acids. V shed 0 bases and J shed 1 base, with 15 bases lying between them. Looked up from germline, CDR1 is SGDLS and CDR2 is YYNGEE. The CDR3 here is CASSVERVGFGTDTQYF. The CDR3 nucleotides are TGTGCCAGCAGCGTAGAACGGGTCGGGTTCGGCACAGATACGCAGTATTTT. The full variable domain, its missing parts supplied by reference TRBV9 and TRBJ2-3, is DSGVTQTPKHLITATGQRVTLRCSPRSGDLSVYWYQQSLDQGLQFLIQYYNGEERAKGNILERFSAQQFPDLHSELNLSSLELGDSALYFCASSVERVGFGTDTQYFGPGTRLTVL.

V gene TRBV3-1 (or the pseudogene TRBV3-2) combines with J gene TRBJ2-3; the D gene is possibly TRBD2 (6 bases). The CDR3 extends over 16 amino acids. The germline V gene encodes CDR1 LGHDT and CDR2 YNNKEL (reference sequence). Trimming pared 4 bases from V and 6 bases from J, leaving 20 bases between. Here the CDR3 reads CASSPSRTSPLDTQYF. In nucleotides, the CDR3 is TGTGCCAGCAGCCCGTCTCGAACTAGCCCACTGGATACGCAGTATTTT.

The gene calls are TRBV5-1 and TRBJ1-2; D might be TRBD1 (5 bases). The germline V and J ends were trimmed by 4 bases and 11 bases, with 27 bases remaining between them. The germline V gene has CDR1 SGHRS and CDR2 YFSETQ. The CDR3 is 16 amino acids. In nucleotides, the CDR3 is TGCGCCAGCAGCCCCGACCAAGCGACAGATTCATGGATTTACACCTTC. Its protein product is CASSPDQATDSWIYTF.

This clone has a single count. The chain has TRBV28 and TRBJ1-4; D gene unclear. Germline lookup yields CDR1 MDHEN and CDR2 SYDVKM. The CDR3 loop spans 12 amino acids. Trimming took off 5 bases at V and 5 bases at J, with 6 bases between the two ends. CDR3: CASSTANEKLFF. The CDR3 bases are TGTGCCAGCAGTACAGCAAATGAAAAACTGTTTTTT.

The gene calls are TRBV18 and TRBJ2-3, with D maybe TRBD2 (7 bases). This CDR3 spans 15 amino acids. Trimming took 6 bases from V and 6 from J, leaving 19 bases between them. CDR1 KGHSH and CDR2 LQKENI come from the germline V gene. The CDR3 protein is CASSPEGGPGDTQYF. As DNA, the CDR3 is TGTGCCAGCTCTCCCGAGGGGGGGCCGGGGGATACGCAGTATTTT.

The chain couples TRBV29-1 to TRBJ1-1; D is perhaps TRBD1 (6 bases). This CDR3 spans 14 amino acids. Germline V gene lookup returns CDR1 SQVTM and CDR2 ANQGSEA. The V end was cut by 6 bases, the J end by 1 base, with 15 bases between. CDR3 bases: TGCAGCGTCCTGAGGATAGGGGGGAACACTGAAGCTTTCTTT. Its translation is CSVLRIGGNTEAFF.

This chain connects TRBV6-5 to TRBJ1-5, with 11 bases lining up with TRBD1. The CDR3 is 14 residues long. V was clipped by 4 bases and J by 7 bases; unmatched bases: 3. Germline V lookup: CDR1 MNHEY, CDR2 SVGAGI. The CDR3 nucleotides read TGTGCCAGCAGTTCCGGGACAGGGGGACAGCCCCAGCATTTT. It codes for CASSSGTGGQPQHF.

In this sample, this clone turned up a few times. The chain joins TRBV6-5 to TRBJ1-3; 7 bases are a match to TRBD1. J was trimmed by 0 bases and V by 2 bases; bases with no gene match: 4. Per the germline V gene, CDR1 is MNHEY and CDR2 is SVGAGI. The CDR3 is 16 amino acids. CDR3 region: CASSYTTGSSGNTIYF. As DNA, the CDR3 is TGTGCCAGCAGTTACACGACAGGGAGCTCTGGAAACACCATATATTTT.